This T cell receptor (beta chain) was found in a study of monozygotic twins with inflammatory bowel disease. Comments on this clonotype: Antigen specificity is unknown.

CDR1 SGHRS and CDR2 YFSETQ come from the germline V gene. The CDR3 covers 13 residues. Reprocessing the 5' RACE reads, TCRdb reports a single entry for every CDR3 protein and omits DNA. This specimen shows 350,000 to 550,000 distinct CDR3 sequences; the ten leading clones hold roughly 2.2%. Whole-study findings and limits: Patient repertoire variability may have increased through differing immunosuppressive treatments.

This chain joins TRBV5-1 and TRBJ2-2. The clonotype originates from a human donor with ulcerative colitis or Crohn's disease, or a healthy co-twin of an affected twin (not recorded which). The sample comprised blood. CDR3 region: CASSSFAVGELFF. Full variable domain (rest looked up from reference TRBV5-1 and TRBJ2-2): KAGVTQTPRYLIKTRGQQVTLSCSPISGHRSVSWYQQTPGQGLQFLFEYFSETQRNKGNFPGRFSGRQFSNSRSEMNVSTLELGDSALYLCASSSFAVGELFFGEGSRLTVL.